This TCR beta chain originates from a study of T-cell reconstitution after alpha-beta-depleted transplantation in children. Overall study findings and caveats: Some patients owed their high day-60 TCRbeta diversity to surviving recipient T cells and thymic progenitors. Two months or so post-transplant, alpha-beta T cells reportedly derived from several hundred expanded graft clones. T-cell counts and diversity were attributed mostly to newly produced T cells one year after transplant.

The CDR3 totals 18 residues. Germline lookup yields CDR1 SGHAT and CDR2 FQNNGV. V trimming: 5 bases; J trimming: 4 bases; junction bases outside the gene matches: 18. This clonotype showed up many times. Its antigen is not known. Unique molecular identifiers were incorporated when the TCRbeta library was constructed. TCRdb reprocessed the PCR reads with MiXCR, giving one entry per CDR3 protein. In the table there are some 180,000 distinct CDR3 sequences, roughly 7.1% of which are singletons. The specimen was PBMCs, collected before TCRalphabeta/CD19-depleted stem cell transplant. The clonotype comes from a boy between 2 and 10 years old with acute lymphoblastic leukemia, due to receive a stem cell transplant. This chain connects TRBV11-2 to TRBJ2-5; 8 nucleotides align to TRBD2. DNA of the CDR3: TGTGCCAGCAGCGTTAGGTGGTCAGGACGGGGGGGCTCAGAGACCCAGTACTTC. This sequence encodes CASSVRWSGRGGSETQYF.